These T cell receptor beta chains were read from a single sample in a study of circulating CD8 cells and anti-PD-1 response in melanoma. TCRdb processed the reads anew with MiXCR; each CDR3 protein has one entry. The sample records approximately 650 distinct CDR3 sequences, over 5.5% being singletons. The sequencing used CD8+ T cells from PBMCs, collected at baseline or after one month of anti-PD-1 therapy (not recorded which). These receptors were collected from a human donor with melanoma. The CDR3 runs from the conserved cysteine through the conserved F or W. The order of the fields is J gene, V gene, clone size, D gene, CDR3 protein, CDR3 DNA. D genes are given only for firm matches. Expanded clones get a size class; other rows say once, few or many, or leave the size out.

>TRBJ2-2|TRBV19|large|NA
CASSNAYTGELFF
TGTGCCAGTAGTAACGCATACACCGGGGAGCTGTTTTTT
>TRBJ2-6|TRBV27|large|NA
CASSWGPANVLTF
TGTGCCAGCAGTTGGGGTCCGGCCAACGTCCTGACTTTC
>TRBJ2-2|TRBV9|large|NA
CASSVRPNTGELFF
TGTGCCAGCAGCGTAAGGCCCAACACCGGGGAGCTGTTTTTT
>TRBJ2-2|TRBV6-6|large|NA
CASSSMNTGELFF
TGTGCCAGCAGTTCGATGAACACCGGGGAGCTGTTTTTT
>TRBJ1-2|TRBV27|large|NA
CASSSTDLYGYTF
TGTGCCAGCAGCTCAACCGACCTCTATGGCTACACCTTC
>TRBJ2-7|TRBV7-3|large|TRBD1
CASSRGQGREQYF
TGTGCCAGCAGCCGGGGACAGGGTCGCGAGCAGTACTTC
>TRBJ2-2|TRBV27|large|NA
CASSGTGELFF
TGTGCCAGCTCGGGGACCGGGGAGCTGTTTTTT
>TRBJ2-7|TRBV7-2|few|NA
CASPFLTVLYEQYF
TGTGCCAGCCCCTTTCTAACGGTTCTCTACGAGCAGTACTTC
>TRBJ1-5|TRBV27|large|NA
CASSLFAGHSNQPQHF
TGTGCCAGCAGTTTATTTGCGGGACATAGCAATCAGCCCCAGCATTTT
>TRBJ1-5|TRBV2|large|NA
CASSEVDNQPQHF
TGTGCCAGCAGTGAAGTGGACAATCAGCCCCAGCATTTT
>TRBJ2-3|TRBV2|large|TRBD1
CASSRKGATDTQYF
TGTGCCAGCAGTCGGAAGGGGGCCACAGATACGCAGTATTTT
>TRBJ2-2|TRBV29-1|large|NA
CSVTGGANIGELFF
TGCAGCGTTACCGGAGGCGCGAACATCGGGGAGCTGTTTTTT
>TRBJ2-1|TRBV7-3|large|TRBD1
CASSLTLGTGPYNEQFF
TGTGCCAGCAGCTTAACCTTAGGGACAGGGCCCTACAATGAGCAGTTCTTC
>TRBJ1-5|TRBV27|NA|NA
CASSKRPPGPEGSNQPQHF
TGTGCCAGCAGCAAGCGACCCCCGGGTCCCGAAGGGAGCAATCAGCCCCAGCATTTT
>TRBJ2-5|TRBV5-5|medium-sized|NA
CASSPILVGETQYF
TGTGCCAGCAGCCCCATCCTCGTAGGGGAGACCCAGTACTTC
>TRBJ2-7|TRBV4-1|large|TRBD1
CASSQGPDRATYEQYF
TGCGCCAGCAGCCAAGGCCCGGACAGGGCCACCTACGAGCAGTACTTC
>TRBJ1-5|TRBV20-1|large|NA
CSATGQAIQGGNQPQHF
TGCAGTGCAACTGGTCAGGCGATCCAGGGAGGCAATCAGCCCCAGCATTTT
>TRBJ2-5|TRBV27|few|TRBD2
CASSLSFRGDQETQYF
TGTGCCAGCAGTTTATCGTTCCGGGGGGACCAAGAGACCCAGTACTTC
>TRBJ1-1|TRBV4-2|large|NA
CASSHPSEGGGTEAFF
TGTGCCAGCAGCCACCCCTCGGAGGGAGGTGGCACTGAAGCTTTCTTT
>TRBJ2-3|TRBV27|large|NA
CARGDWRTSTDTQYF
TGTGCCAGGGGAGACTGGAGGACTAGCACAGATACGCAGTATTTT
>TRBJ1-6|TRBV25-1|few|NA
CASTADSSPSSPLHF
TGTGCCAGCACCGCGGACAGCAGTCCTTCCTCACCCCTCCACTTT
>TRBJ2-1|TRBV3-1|NA|TRBD1
CASSQAGQVYNEQFF
TGTGCCAGCAGCCAAGCGGGACAGGTATACAATGAGCAGTTCTTC
>TRBJ2-7|TRBV19|large|NA
CASSGLYEQYF
TGTGCCAGTAGCGGCCTCTACGAGCAGTACTTC
>TRBJ2-7|TRBV28|few|NA
CASSLGYEQYF
TGTGCCAGCAGTTTAGGATACGAACAGTACTTC
>TRBJ1-1|TRBV19|large|NA
CASSIAGANTEAFF
TGTGCCAGTAGTATCGCGGGGGCAAACACTGAAGCTTTCTTT
>TRBJ1-1|TRBV29-1|large|NA
CSVGNTEAFF
TGCAGCGTTGGAAACACTGAAGCTTTCTTT
>TRBJ2-7|TRBV20-1|large|NA
CSARGRRDYEQYF
TGCAGTGCTAGAGGGCGCAGGGACTACGAGCAGTACTTC
>TRBJ1-4|TRBV20-1|large|NA
CSARPIQGSNEKLFF
TGCAGTGCTAGACCCATACAGGGAAGTAATGAAAAACTGTTTTTT
>TRBJ2-7|TRBV27|medium-sized|NA
CASSRALAGNEQYF
TGTGCCAGCAGTCGGGCGCTAGCAGGGAACGAGCAGTACTTC
>TRBJ2-1|TRBV6-1|NA|NA
CATSGTLTHNEQFF
TGTGCCACTAGTGGGACTTTGACGCACAATGAGCAGTTCTTC
>TRBJ2-1|TRBV3-1|large|NA
CASSQDEGGWNEQFF
TGTGCCAGCAGCCAAGATGAGGGGGGCTGGAATGAGCAGTTCTTC
>TRBJ2-7|TRBV5-6|few|NA
CASSFNYEQYF
TGTGCCAGCAGCTTTAACTACGAGCAGTACTTC
>TRBJ2-2|TRBV4-3|large|NA
CASSPDRTGPNTGELFF
TGCGCCAGCAGCCCCGACCGTACGGGGCCGAACACTGGGGAGCTGTTTTTT
>TRBJ1-1|TRBV7-2|medium-sized|NA
CASSPRLQEVNTEAFF
TGTGCCAGCAGCCCAAGGTTACAGGAAGTAAACACTGAAGCTTTCTTT
>TRBJ2-3|TRBV28|large|TRBD2
CASSLLAGRVLDTQYF
TGTGCCAGCAGTTTATTAGCGGGGAGGGTTTTGGATACGCAGTATTTT
>TRBJ2-3|TRBV9|large|TRBD2
CASSVGRGGTDTQYF
TGTGCCAGCAGCGTAGGACGGGGGGGCACAGATACGCAGTATTTT
>TRBJ2-7|TRBV7-2|few|NA
CASSLELTGWVEQYF
TGTGCCAGCAGCTTAGAGCTTACAGGCTGGGTCGAGCAGTACTTC
>TRBJ1-1|TRBV12-3/TRBV12-4|large|NA
CASSLGVLGTEAFF
TGTGCCAGCAGTTTAGGGGTTTTAGGCACTGAAGCTTTCTTT
>TRBJ2-1|TRBV7-3|large|NA
CASSSPLGGDGNEQFF
TGTGCCAGCAGCTCACCTTTGGGGGGCGACGGCAATGAGCAGTTCTTC
>TRBJ2-7|TRBV19|NA|NA
CASSNNLYGEQYF
TGTGCCAGTAGTAACAACCTTTATGGCGAGCAGTACTTC
>TRBJ1-5|TRBV2|large|NA
CASSGGRGDFQPQHF
TGTGCCAGCAGTGGCGGTCGTGGGGACTTTCAGCCCCAGCATTTT
>TRBJ1-2|TRBV2|medium-sized|NA
CASGRGPGYGYTF
TGTGCCAGCGGGCGGGGTCCGGGATATGGCTACACCTTC
>TRBJ2-5|TRBV2|medium-sized|NA
CASSGRVHLYQETQYF
TGTGCCAGCAGTGGTAGGGTTCATTTGTACCAAGAGACCCAGTACTTC
>TRBJ2-4|TRBV12-3/TRBV12-4|large|TRBD1
CASSRTPGGLVIQYF
TGTGCCAGCAGCCGTACTCCAGGGGGCCTTGTCATTCAGTACTTC
>TRBJ1-5|TRBV7-2|large|NA
CASSLLPNSNQPQHF
TGTGCCAGCAGCTTATTACCAAATAGCAATCAGCCCCAGCATTTT
>TRBJ2-7|TRBV14|medium-sized|NA
CASSRDEALPYEQYF
TGTGCCAGCAGCCGAGATGAGGCTCTCCCCTACGAGCAGTACTTC
>TRBJ2-7|TRBV10-3|large|NA
CATKTPQGGSWDEQYF
TGTGCCACTAAAACGCCGCAGGGAGGAAGTTGGGACGAGCAGTACTTC
>TRBJ2-2|TRBV28|NA|NA
CASSLGPAGELFF
TGTGCCAGCAGTCTGGGACCGGCCGGGGAGCTGTTTTTT
>TRBJ2-6|TRBV27|large|NA
CASSLSRGGTGANVLTF
TGTGCCAGCAGTTTATCGCGTGGGGGAACCGGGGCCAACGTCCTGACTTTC
>TRBJ2-1|TRBV21-1|medium-sized|NA
CADWGQGANEQFF
NA
>TRBJ2-2|TRBV24-1|large|TRBD2
CATSDASGRYTGELFF
TGTGCCACCAGTGATGCTAGCGGGCGATACACCGGGGAGCTGTTTTTT
>TRBJ1-1|TRBV19|few|TRBD1
CASSSILRDRALDAEAFF
TGTGCCAGTAGTTCGATTCTCCGGGACAGGGCCTTGGACGCTGAAGCTTTCTTT
>TRBJ1-1|TRBV4-1|large|TRBD1
CASSRTGQGWAFF
TGCGCCAGCAGCCGGACGGGACAGGGTTGGGCTTTCTTT
>TRBJ2-1|TRBV19|medium-sized|TRBD2
CATASGGYNEQFF
TGTGCCACCGCTAGCGGGGGCTACAATGAGCAGTTCTTC
>TRBJ2-5|TRBV27|medium-sized|TRBD2
CASSPEGGGSQETQYF
TGTGCCAGCAGTCCTGAGGGCGGGGGTAGTCAAGAGACCCAGTACTTC
>TRBJ1-1|TRBV19|large|TRBD1
CASSSILRDRALDTEAFF
TGTGCCAGTAGTTCGATTCTCCGGGACAGGGCCTTGGACACTGAAGCTTTCTTT
>TRBJ2-3|TRBV7-3|large|TRBD1
CASSGTGALDTQYF
TGTGCCAGCAGCGGCACAGGGGCCCTGGATACGCAGTATTTT
>TRBJ2-7|TRBV7-2|large|TRBD2
CASSALAGALEQYF
TGTGCCAGCAGCGCCCTAGCGGGGGCTTTAGAGCAGTACTTC